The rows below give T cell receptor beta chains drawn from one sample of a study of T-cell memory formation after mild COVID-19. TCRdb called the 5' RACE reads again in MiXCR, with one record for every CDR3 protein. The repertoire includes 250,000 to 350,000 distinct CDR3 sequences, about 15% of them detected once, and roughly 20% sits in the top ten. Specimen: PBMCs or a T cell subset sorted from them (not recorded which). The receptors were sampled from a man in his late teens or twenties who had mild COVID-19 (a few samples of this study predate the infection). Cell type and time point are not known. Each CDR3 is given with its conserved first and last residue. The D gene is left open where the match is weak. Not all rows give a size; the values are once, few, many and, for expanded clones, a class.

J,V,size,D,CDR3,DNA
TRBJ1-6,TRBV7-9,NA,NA,CASSFQGTSDSPLHF,TGTGCCAGCAGCTTTCAGGGGACTTCGGATTCACCCCTCCACTTT
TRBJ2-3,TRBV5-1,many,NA,CASSLSGLAKTQYF,TGCGCCAGCAGCTTGTCGGGGCTAGCCAAAACGCAGTATTTT
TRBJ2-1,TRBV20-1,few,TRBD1,CSAHGPGTGTGNEQFF,TGCAGTGCTCACGGCCCCGGGACAGGGACTGGCAATGAGCAGTTCTTC
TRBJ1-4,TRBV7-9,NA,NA,CASSPYEGSNEKLFF,TGTGCCAGCAGCCCCTATGAGGGGTCGAATGAAAAACTGTTTTTT
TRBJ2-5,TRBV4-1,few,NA,CASSQGGGLRETQYF,TGCGCCAGCAGCCAAGGGGGAGGTCTTAGAGAGACCCAGTACTTC
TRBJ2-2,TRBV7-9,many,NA,CASSFGVGGELFF,TGTGCCAGCAGCTTTGGTGTCGGCGGGGAGCTGTTTTTT
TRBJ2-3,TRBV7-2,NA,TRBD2,CASSLAASGGADTQYF,TGTGCCAGCAGCTTAGCGGCTAGCGGGGGGGCAGATACGCAGTATTTT
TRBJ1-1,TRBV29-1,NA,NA,CSVEAGGMNTEAFF,TGCAGCGTTGAGGCTGGAGGGATGAACACTGAAGCTTTCTTT
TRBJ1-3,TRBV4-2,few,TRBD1,CASSQGQGSSGNTIYF,TGTGCCAGCAGCCAAGGACAGGGGAGCTCTGGAAACACCATATATTTT
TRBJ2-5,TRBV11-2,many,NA,CATEGGGEETQYF,TGTGCCACCGAGGGGGGAGGAGAAGAGACCCAGTACTTC
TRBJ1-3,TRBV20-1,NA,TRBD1,CSAPQGGYGGNTIYF,TGCAGTGCTCCTCAGGGGGGGTACGGGGGAAACACCATATATTTT
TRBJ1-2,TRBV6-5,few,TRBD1,CASSIQGTYYGYTF,TGTGCCAGCAGTATACAGGGGACTTACTATGGCTACACCTTC
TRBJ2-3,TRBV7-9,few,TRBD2,CASTDLAGASTDTQYF,TGTGCCAGCACGGATCTAGCGGGGGCCAGCACAGATACGCAGTATTTT
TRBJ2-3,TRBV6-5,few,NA,CASSYARQSFTDTQYF,TGTGCCAGCAGTTACGCGAGACAGAGTTTCACAGATACGCAGTATTTT
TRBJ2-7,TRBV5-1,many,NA,CASSPRDRSSYEQYF,TGCGCCAGCAGCCCAAGGGACCGGAGTTCCTACGAGCAGTACTTC
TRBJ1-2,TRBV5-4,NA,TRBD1,CASARTGFIRNGYTF,TGTGCCAGCGCACGGACAGGATTTATTAGGAATGGCTACACCTTC
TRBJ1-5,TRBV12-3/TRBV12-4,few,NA,CASRRGRYSNQPQHF,TGTGCCAGCAGAAGGGGACGGTATTCCAATCAGCCCCAGCATTTT
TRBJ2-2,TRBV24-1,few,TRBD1,CATAGTGTTGELFF,TGTGCCACCGCCGGGACAGGGACCACCGGGGAGCTGTTTTTT
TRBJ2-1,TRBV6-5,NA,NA,CASSSVRGDRVNEQFF,TGTGCCAGCAGTTCTGTCAGGGGGGATAGGGTAAATGAGCAGTTCTTC
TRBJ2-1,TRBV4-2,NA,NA,CASSRGERGGVDEQFF,TGTGCCAGCAGCCGAGGAGAGAGGGGGGGCGTGGATGAGCAGTTCTTC
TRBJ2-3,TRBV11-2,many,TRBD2,CASIPGGLAGSYTDTQYF,TGTGCCAGCATCCCCGGGGGACTAGCGGGGTCCTACACAGATACGCAGTATTTT
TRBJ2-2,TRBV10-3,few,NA,CAISESRSAAGELFF,TGTGCCATCAGTGAGTCGCGGTCGGCAGCCGGGGAGCTGTTTTTT
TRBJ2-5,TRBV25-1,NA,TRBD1,CASSDSRGTGETQYF,TGTGCCAGCAGTGACTCTCGCGGGACAGGAGAGACCCAGTACTTC
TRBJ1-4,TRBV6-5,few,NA,CASSYRDGSNEKLFF,TGTGCCAGCAGTTACCGGGACGGCTCTAATGAAAAACTGTTTTTT
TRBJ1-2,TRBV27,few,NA,CASSLSAGINYGYTF,TGTGCCAGCAGTTTATCGGCAGGGATTAACTATGGCTACACCTTC
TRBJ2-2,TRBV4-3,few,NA,CASSQDPAGETGELFF,TGCGCCAGCAGCCAAGATCCGGCAGGAGAAACCGGGGAGCTGTTTTTT
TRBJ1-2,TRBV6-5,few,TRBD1,CASSLGQASVNYGYTF,TGTGCCAGCAGTTTAGGACAGGCGAGCGTTAACTATGGCTACACCTTC
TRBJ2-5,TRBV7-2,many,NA,CASSLYVDYQETQYF,TGTGCCAGCAGCCTCTATGTAGACTACCAAGAGACCCAGTACTTC
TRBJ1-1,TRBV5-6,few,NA,CASSLGPWGRTEAFF,TGTGCCAGCAGCTTGGGCCCCTGGGGTCGGACTGAAGCTTTCTTT
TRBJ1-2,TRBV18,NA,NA,CASSPRDTRIYGYTF,TGTGCCAGCTCACCGAGGGACACGAGGATCTATGGCTACACCTTC
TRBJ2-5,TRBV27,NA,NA,CASSLSGTETQYF,TGTGCCAGCAGTTTGTCCGGAACAGAGACCCAGTACTTC
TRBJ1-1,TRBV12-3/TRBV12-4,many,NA,CASSSHRAVNTEAFF,TGTGCCAGCAGTTCACACAGGGCAGTGAACACTGAAGCTTTCTTT
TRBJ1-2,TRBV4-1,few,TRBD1,CASSQIMVGQTSDYGYTF,TGCGCCAGCAGCCAAATTATGGTGGGACAGACTTCTGACTATGGCTACACCTTC
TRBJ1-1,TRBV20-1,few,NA,CSAQYPSTGEAFF,TGCAGTGCTCAATACCCTTCGACTGGAGAAGCTTTCTTT
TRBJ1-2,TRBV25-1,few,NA,CASKGAYGYTF,TGTGCCAGCAAAGGGGCCTATGGCTACACCTTC
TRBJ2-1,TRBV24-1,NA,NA,CATSDLEPPHEQFF,TGTGCCACCAGTGATTTGGAGCCTCCCCATGAGCAGTTCTTC
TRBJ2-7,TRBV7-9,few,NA,CASLGQEDYEQYF,TGTGCCAGCTTGGGCCAGGAAGACTACGAGCAGTACTTC
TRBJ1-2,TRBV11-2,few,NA,CASSSLGGHYGYTF,TGTGCCAGCAGTTCCCTCGGAGGGCACTATGGCTACACCTTC
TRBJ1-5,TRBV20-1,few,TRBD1,CSADAGGRNQPQHF,TGCAGTGCCGACGCAGGGGGCCGCAATCAGCCCCAGCATTTT
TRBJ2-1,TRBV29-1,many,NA,CSVVGNEQFF,TGCAGCGTTGTGGGGAATGAGCAGTTCTTC
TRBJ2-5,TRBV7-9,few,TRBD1,CASSPDRVRETQYF,TGTGCCAGCAGCCCGGACAGGGTCCGGGAGACCCAGTACTTC
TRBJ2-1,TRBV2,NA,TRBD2,CASRGLAGSSYNEQFF,TGTGCCAGCAGGGGACTAGCGGGGAGCTCCTACAATGAGCAGTTCTTC
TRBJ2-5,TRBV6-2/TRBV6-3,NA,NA,CASSYSPTGGEETQYF,TGTGCCAGCAGTTACTCTCCCACCGGCGGGGAAGAGACCCAGTACTTC
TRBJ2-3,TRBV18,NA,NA,CASSRLLNTDTQYF,TGTGCCAGCTCAAGACTATTGAACACAGATACGCAGTATTTT
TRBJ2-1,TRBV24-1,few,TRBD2,CATGIAGGADGQFF,TGTGCCACCGGAATAGCGGGAGGGGCTGATGGGCAGTTCTTC
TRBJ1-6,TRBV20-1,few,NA,CSARFGSYNSPLHF,TGCAGTGCTAGATTCGGCAGTTATAATTCACCCCTCCACTTT
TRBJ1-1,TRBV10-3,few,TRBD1,CAISIGTGRSTEAFF,TGTGCCATCAGTATTGGGACAGGGCGTTCGACTGAAGCTTTCTTT
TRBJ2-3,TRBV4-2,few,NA,CASSQSRGGRTDTQYF,TGTGCCAGCAGCCAATCCCGCGGGGGCCGGACAGATACGCAGTATTTT
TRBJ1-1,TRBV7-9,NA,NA,CASSFSGDTEAFF,TGTGCCAGCAGCTTTTCAGGGGACACTGAAGCTTTCTTT
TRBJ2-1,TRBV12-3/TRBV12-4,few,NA,CASSFSGSGNDNEQFF,TGTGCCAGCAGTTTTTCAGGGTCGGGGAACGACAATGAGCAGTTCTTC
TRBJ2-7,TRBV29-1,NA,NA,CSVKGGVDEYF,TGCAGCGTTAAGGGTGGGGTCGATGAGTACTTC
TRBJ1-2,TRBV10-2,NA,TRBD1,CASSPDRDDGYTF,TGCGCCAGCAGCCCGGACAGGGACGACGGCTACACCTTC
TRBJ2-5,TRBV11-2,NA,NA,CASSLGVAMETQYF,TGTGCCAGCAGCTTGGGGGTGGCTATGGAGACCCAGTACTTC
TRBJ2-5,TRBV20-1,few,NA,CSARRGETGETQYF,TGCAGTGCTAGAAGGGGGGAAACTGGTGAGACCCAGTACTTC
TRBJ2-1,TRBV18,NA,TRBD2,CASSPRTSGGFEQFF,TGTGCCAGCTCACCAAGGACTAGCGGGGGGTTTGAGCAGTTCTTC